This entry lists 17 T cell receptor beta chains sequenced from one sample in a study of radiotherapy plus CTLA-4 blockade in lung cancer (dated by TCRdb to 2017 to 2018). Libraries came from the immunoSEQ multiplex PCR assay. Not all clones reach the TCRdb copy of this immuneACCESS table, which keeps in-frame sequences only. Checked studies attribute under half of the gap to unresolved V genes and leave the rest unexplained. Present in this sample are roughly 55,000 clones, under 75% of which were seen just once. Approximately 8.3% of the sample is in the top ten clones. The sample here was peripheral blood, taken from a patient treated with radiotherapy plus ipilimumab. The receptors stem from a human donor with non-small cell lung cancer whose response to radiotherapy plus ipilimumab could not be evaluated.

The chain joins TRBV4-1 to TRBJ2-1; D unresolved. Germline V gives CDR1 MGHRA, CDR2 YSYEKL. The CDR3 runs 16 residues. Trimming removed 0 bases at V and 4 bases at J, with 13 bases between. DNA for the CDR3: TGCGCCAGCAGCCAAGATCAGAGGCGGCAATACAATGAGCAGTTCTTC. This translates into CASSQDQRRQYNEQFF.

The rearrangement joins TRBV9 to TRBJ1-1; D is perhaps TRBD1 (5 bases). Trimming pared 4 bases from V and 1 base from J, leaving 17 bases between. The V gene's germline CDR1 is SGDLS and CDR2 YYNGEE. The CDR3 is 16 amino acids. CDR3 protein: CASSPRSGKPNTEAFF. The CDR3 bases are TGTGCCAGCAGCCCCCGGTCAGGGAAACCGAACACTGAAGCTTTCTTT.

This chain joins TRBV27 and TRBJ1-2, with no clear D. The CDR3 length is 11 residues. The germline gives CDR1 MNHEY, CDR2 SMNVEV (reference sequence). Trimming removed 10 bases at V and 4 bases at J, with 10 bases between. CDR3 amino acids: CATRFSYGYTF. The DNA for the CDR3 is TGTGCCACCAGGTTCTCCTATGGCTACACCTTC.

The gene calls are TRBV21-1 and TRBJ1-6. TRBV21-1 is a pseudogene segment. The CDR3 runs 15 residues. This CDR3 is CASSKGGGLHSPLHF. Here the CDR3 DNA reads TGTGCCAGCAGCAAAGGAGGAGGGTTGCATTCACCCCTCCACTTT.

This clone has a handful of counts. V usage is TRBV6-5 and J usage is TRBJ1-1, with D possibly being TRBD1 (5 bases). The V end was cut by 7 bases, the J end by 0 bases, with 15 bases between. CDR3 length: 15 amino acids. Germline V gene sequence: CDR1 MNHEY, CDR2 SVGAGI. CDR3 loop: CASTTSGGVNTEAFF. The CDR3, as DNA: TGTGCCAGCACCACCTCGGGGGGTGTGAACACTGAAGCTTTCTTT.

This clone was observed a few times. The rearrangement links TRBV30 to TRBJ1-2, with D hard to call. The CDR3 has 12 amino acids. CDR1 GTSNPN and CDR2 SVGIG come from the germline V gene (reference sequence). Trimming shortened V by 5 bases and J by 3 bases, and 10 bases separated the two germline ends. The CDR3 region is CAWALTDYGYTF. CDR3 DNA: TGTGCCTGGGCATTGACTGACTATGGCTACACCTTC.

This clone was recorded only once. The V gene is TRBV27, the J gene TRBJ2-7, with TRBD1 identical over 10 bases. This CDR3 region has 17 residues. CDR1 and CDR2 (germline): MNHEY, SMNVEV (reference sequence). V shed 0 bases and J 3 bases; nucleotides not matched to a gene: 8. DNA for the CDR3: TGTGCCAGCAGTTTATCGTTCACCGGGACAGGGGTCTACGAGCAGTACTTC. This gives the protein CASSLSFTGTGVYEQYF.

DNA for the CDR3: TGTGCCAGTAGAACATTGACAGGGGGACTGTTTTTT. It specifies CASRTLTGGLFF. The chain has TRBV19 and TRBJ1-4, with 9 bases aligning to TRBD1. V gave up 6 bases and J gave up 13 bases; unmatched junction bases: 6. The CDR3 is made up of 12 amino acids. Germline values: CDR1 LNHDA, CDR2 SQIVND (reference sequence).

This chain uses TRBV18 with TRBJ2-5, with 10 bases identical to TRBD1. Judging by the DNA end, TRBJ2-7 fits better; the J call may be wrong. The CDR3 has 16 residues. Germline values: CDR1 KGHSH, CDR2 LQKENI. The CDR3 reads CASSIGSGTGAYEQYF. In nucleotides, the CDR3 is TGTGCCAGCTCCATCGGATCCGGGACAGGGGCCTACGAGCAGTACTTC.

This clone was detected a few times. In DNA form, the CDR3 reads TGTGCCTCCAGACTAGCGGGGGGGCTAGAGACCCAGTACTTC. Amino acids: CASRLAGGLETQYF. This chain joins TRBV30 and TRBJ2-5; 14 nucleotides match TRBD2. Germline assignment: CDR1 GTSNPN and CDR2 SVGIG (reference sequence). This CDR3 has 14 residues. The ends lost 7 bases at V and 4 bases at J; junction bases unmatched: 5.

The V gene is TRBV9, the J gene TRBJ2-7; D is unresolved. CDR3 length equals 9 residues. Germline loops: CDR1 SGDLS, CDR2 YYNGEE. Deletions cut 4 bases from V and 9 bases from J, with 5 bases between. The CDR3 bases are TGTGCCAGCAGCCCTGTGCAGTACTTC. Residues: CASSPVQYF.

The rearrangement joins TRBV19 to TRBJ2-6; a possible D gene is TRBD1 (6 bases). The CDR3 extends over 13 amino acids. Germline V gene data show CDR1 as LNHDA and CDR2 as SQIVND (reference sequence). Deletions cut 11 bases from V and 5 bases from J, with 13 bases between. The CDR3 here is CAAIQGRANVLTF. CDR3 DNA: TGTGCCGCGATACAGGGAAGGGCCAACGTCCTGACTTTC.

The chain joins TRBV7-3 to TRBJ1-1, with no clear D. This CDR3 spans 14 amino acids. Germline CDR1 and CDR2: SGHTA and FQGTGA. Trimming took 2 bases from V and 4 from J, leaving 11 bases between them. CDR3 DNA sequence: TGTGCCAGCAGCTTAGATCCGGGGAGCACTGAAGCTTTCTTT. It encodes CASSLDPGSTEAFF. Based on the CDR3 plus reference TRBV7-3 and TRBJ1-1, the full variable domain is GAGVSQTPSNKVTEKGKYVELRCDPISGHTALYWYRQSLGQGPEFLIYFQGTGAADDSGLPNDRFFAVRPEGSVSTLKIQRTERGDSAVYLCASSLDPGSTEAFFGQGTRLTVV.

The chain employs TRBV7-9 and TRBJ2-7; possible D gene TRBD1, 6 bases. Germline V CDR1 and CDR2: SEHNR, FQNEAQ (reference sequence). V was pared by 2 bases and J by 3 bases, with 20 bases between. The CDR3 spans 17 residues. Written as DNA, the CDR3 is TGTGCCAGCAGCTTAAGGACAGCCGAAATCCCGTTCTACGAGCAGTACTTC. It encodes CASSLRTAEIPFYEQYF.

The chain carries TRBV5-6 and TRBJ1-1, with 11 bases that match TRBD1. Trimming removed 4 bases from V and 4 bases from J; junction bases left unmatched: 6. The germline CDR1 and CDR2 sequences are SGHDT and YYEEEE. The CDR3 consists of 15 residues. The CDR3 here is CASSRQGTGGTEAFF. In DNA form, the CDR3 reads TGTGCCAGCAGCCGACAGGGGACAGGGGGCACTGAAGCTTTCTTT.

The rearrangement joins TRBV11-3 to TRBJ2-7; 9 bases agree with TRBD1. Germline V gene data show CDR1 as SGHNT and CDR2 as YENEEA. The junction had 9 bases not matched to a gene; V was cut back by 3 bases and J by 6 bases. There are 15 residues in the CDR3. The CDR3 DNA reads TGTGCCAGCAGCTTCTCCGGACAGGGGTCGCGCGAGCAGTACTTC. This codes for CASSFSGQGSREQYF.

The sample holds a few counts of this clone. The CDR3 spells CATDRGRGTEAFF. For the CDR3, the DNA is TGTGCCACCGACAGGGGGAGAGGTACTGAAGCTTTCTTT. The chain carries TRBV19 and TRBJ1-1; 9 bases map to TRBD1. The CDR3 has 13 amino acids. Germline CDR1 and CDR2: LNHDA and SQIVND (reference sequence). The junction had 8 bases not matched to a gene; V was cut back by 10 bases and J by 5 bases. The whole variable domain, remainder taken from reference TRBV19 and TRBJ1-1, is DGGITQSPKYLFRKEGQNVTLSCEQNLNHDAMYWYRQDPGQGLRLIYYSQIVNDFQKGDIAEGYSVSREKKESFPLTVTSAQKNPTAFYLCATDRGRGTEAFFGQGTRLTVV.